The 12 T cell receptor beta chains below come from one sample, sequenced in a study of technical replicates of blood from a few donors. TCRdb keeps only in-frame clones here, not all; method: immunoSEQ multiplex PCR. The sample holds about 68,000 clones, around 97% seen once. The sample consisted of T cells isolated from PBMCs. These receptors all come from a human donor in good health.

The chain links TRBV11-2 to TRBJ1-5; D unresolved. The CDR3 extends over 13 amino acids. Trimming took 3 bases from V and 3 from J, leaving 6 bases between them. The germline V gene encodes CDR1 SGHAT and CDR2 FQNNGV. CDR3 sequence: CASSLEHNQPQHF. In nucleotides, the CDR3 is TGTGCCAGCAGCTTGGAGCACAATCAGCCCCAGCATTTT.

V gene TRBV29-1 combines with J gene TRBJ2-1; 7 bases agree with TRBD2. From germline, CDR1 is SQVTM and CDR2 ANQGSEA. V was pared by 4 bases and J by 6 bases, with 9 bases of the junction left unmatched. The CDR3 has 14 amino acids. For the CDR3, the DNA is TGCAGCGTTGGATCAGCGGGAACATTCAATGAGCAGTTCTTC. This encodes CSVGSAGTFNEQFF.

The rearrangement uses TRBV7-8 and TRBJ2-1; 8 bases match TRBD2. CDR3 length: 17 residues. CDR1 and CDR2 (germline): SGHVS, FQNEAQ. Germline trimming cut 3 bases from V and 9 bases from J; bases unmatched to any gene: 16. CDR3 region: CASSFAMPGGIHGEQFF. The CDR3 DNA follows: TGTGCCAGCAGCTTTGCGATGCCGGGAGGGATCCACGGTGAGCAGTTCTTC.

The rearrangement uses TRBV6-5 and TRBJ2-7; no reliable D call. This CDR3 has 12 residues. The V end lost 10 bases, the J end lost 2 bases, and 12 bases lay between the germline ends. Germline assignment: CDR1 MNHEY and CDR2 SVGAGI. The CDR3 nucleotides read TGTGCCACATCAACACAAACCTACGAGCAGTACTTC. Translation gives CATSTQTYEQYF.

The chain is built from TRBV5-1 and TRBJ1-1; D remains ambiguous. The CDR3 is 13 residues long. Germline V gene data show CDR1 as SGHRS and CDR2 as YFSETQ. V shed 1 base and J shed 5 bases, with 9 bases lying between them. The CDR3 DNA reads as TGCGCCAGCAGCTTGTACGGTAGAACTGAAGCTTTCTTT. Protein: CASSLYGRTEAFF.

This clone has a handful of counts. V and J are TRBV5-1 and TRBJ1-1; maybe TRBD1 (6 bases). The CDR3 runs 14 residues. CDR1 SGHRS and CDR2 YFSETQ come from the germline V gene. V was pared by 0 bases and J by 5 bases, with 11 bases between. The CDR3 nucleotides are TGCGCCAGCAGCTTGGCAGGGGAAGGAACTGAAGCTTTCTTT. It is translated as CASSLAGEGTEAFF.

The rearrangement links TRBV6-4 to TRBJ2-1; D is unresolved. The CDR3 extends over 15 amino acids. Trimming cost V 4 bases and J 0 bases, with 10 bases left between them. CDR1 MRHNA and CDR2 SNTAGT come from the germline V gene. The CDR3 region has the DNA TGTGCCAGCAGTGCTTTGCATAGCTCCTACAATGAGCAGTTCTTC. Protein: CASSALHSSYNEQFF.

This chain links TRBV7-9 with TRBJ2-7; tentative D call: TRBD2 (6 bases). V was pared by 2 bases and J by 3 bases, with 8 bases between. Per the germline V gene, CDR1 is SEHNR and CDR2 is FQNEAQ (reference sequence). CDR3 length: 13 amino acids. The CDR3 bases are TGTGCCAGCAGCTTACGGGGGAACTACGAGCAGTACTTC. Protein sequence: CASSLRGNYEQYF.

The rearrangement links TRBV28 to TRBJ2-7; 9 nucleotides match TRBD2. Germline-derived CDR1 and CDR2 are MDHEN and SYDVKM. V was pared by 5 bases and J by 4 bases, with 15 bases of the junction left unmatched. The CDR3 extends over 17 amino acids. The CDR3 DNA reads as TGTGCCAGCAGTCCTTTAACTAGCGGGTATACTCTTTACGAGCAGTACTTC. This codes for CASSPLTSGYTLYEQYF. Based on the CDR3 plus reference TRBV28 and TRBJ2-7, the full variable domain is DVKVTQSSRYLVKRTGEKVFLECVQDMDHENMFWYRQDPGLGLRLIYFSYDVKMKEKGDIPEGYSVSREKKERFSLILESASTNQTSMYLCASSPLTSGYTLYEQYFGPGTRLTVT.

The chain is built from TRBV6-1 and TRBJ1-5; D is undetermined. V lost 1 base, J lost 0 bases, and 13 bases lay in between. The CDR3 is 17 amino acids. Germline assignment: CDR1 MNHNS and CDR2 SASEGT. CDR3 bases: TGTGCCAGCAGTGAAGGCGCGGGAAGGTATAGCAATCAGCCCCAGCATTTT. This encodes CASSEGAGRYSNQPQHF.

J is TRBJ2-3 and V is TRBV9; TRBD1 aligns across 7 bases. With 0 bases clipped from V and 5 bases from J, the junction kept 6 bases outside the gene matches. Per the germline V gene, CDR1 is SGDLS and CDR2 is YYNGEE. The CDR3 is made up of 15 amino acids. Here the CDR3 DNA reads TGTGCCAGCAGCGTAGAGGGGGCGAGTGAAGATACGCAGTATTTT. It encodes CASSVEGASEDTQYF. Looking up the rest from reference TRBV9 and TRBJ2-3 gives the full variable domain: DSGVTQTPKHLITATGQRVTLRCSPRSGDLSVYWYQQSLDQGLQFLIQYYNGEERAKGNILERFSAQQFPDLHSELNLSSLELGDSALYFCASSVEGASEDTQYFGPGTRLTVL.

This clone was seen just once. The chain carries TRBV28 and TRBJ2-7; 8 bases map to TRBD2. V shed 6 bases, J shed 6 bases, and the junction held 13 bases outside the gene matches. The V gene's germline CDR1 is MDHEN and CDR2 SYDVKM. This CDR3 has 15 amino acids. CDR3 sequence (DNA): TGTGCCAGCAGCTTACCCAGGAAGGGACTAGGCGAGCAGTACTTC. This translates into CASSLPRKGLGEQYF.